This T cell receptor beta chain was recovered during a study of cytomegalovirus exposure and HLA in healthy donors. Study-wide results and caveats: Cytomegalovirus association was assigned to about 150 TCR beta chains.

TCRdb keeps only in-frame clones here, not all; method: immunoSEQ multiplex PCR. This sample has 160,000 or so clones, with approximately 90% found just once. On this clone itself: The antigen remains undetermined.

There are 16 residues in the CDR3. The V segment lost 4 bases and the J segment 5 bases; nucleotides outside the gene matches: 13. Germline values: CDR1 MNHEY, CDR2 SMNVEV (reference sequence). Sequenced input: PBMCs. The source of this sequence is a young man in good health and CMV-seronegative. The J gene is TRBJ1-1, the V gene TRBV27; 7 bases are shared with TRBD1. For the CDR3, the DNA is TGTGCCAGCAGTTCCCGACAGGGCTTTTTGGAAACTGAAGCTTTCTTT. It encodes CASSSRQGFLETEAFF.